Sequencing of this T cell receptor (beta chain) was carried out in a study of CD4 T cells in relation to SARS-CoV-2 and coronaviruses (dated by TCRdb to about 2021). Background for the entire study: The ViraFEST assay cultured PBMCs with antigen for 10 days, then sequenced TCR beta CDR3s to find antigen-specific clonal expansions. The roughly 12 convalescent patients included 8 males and 4 females; two subjects were Hispanic. Samples from a few pre-COVID donors and the naive versus memory experiments were sequenced with the Adaptive Biotechnologies TCR-sequencing kit; other data were Illumina-based. For other donors in the study, expansion assays were sequenced with a different, Illumina-based TCR-beta assay. At the level of individual TCR clonotypes, the study measured memory CD4+ T cell crossreactivity between SARS-CoV-2 spike protein and common cold coronavirus spike proteins. The full convalescent cohort of 12 to 13 patients had a median age of about 38 years, ranging from roughly 21 to 72 years. Patient-derived lymphoblastoid cell lines were used to map the HLA restriction of shared crossreactive spike epitopes. Study-wide findings and limitations: Crossreactivity analysis was centred on spike protein, so crossreactivity against other viral proteins was not assessed. No donor contributed both pre-pandemic and post-infection samples, which limited tracing the source of pre-existing responses. Roughly 70% of donors had memory CD4+ clonotypes that crossrecognized SARS-CoV-2 and at least one common cold coronavirus spike. Small numbers of patients and of tested TCRs were a limitation of the study. Naive versus memory sequencing indicated that memory recall responses, rather than primary responses primed during culture, are detected by the assay. Compared with monoreactive clones, crossreactive clones had significantly weaker SARS-CoV-2-driven expansion, a result consistent with antigenic imprinting.

Worth noting for this clone: The antigen it binds to is not known. Base qualities are missing; no much larger clone stands one base away.

Survey-level immunoSEQ TCR-beta sequencing was performed on DNA from CEF-cultured naive and memory CD4+ T cells. The paper's processing steps were these. During preprocessing, nonproductive sequences were removed, along with CDR3s that did not begin with C, did not end with F or W, or were shorter than 7 amino acids. Antigen-specific clonotypes were called with the MANAFEST web app, based on expansion relative to reference and other culture wells. A clone was considered positive if significant expansion relative to the reference culture was observed in 2 of 3 replicate wells at an FDR below 0.05. Positive clones also required significant expansion versus all other tandem wells and an odds ratio above 5. Cultured and uncultured naive and memory CD4+ repertoires were searched for previously identified spike- and CEF-reactive CDR3s. CDR3 homology was measured as pairwise Levenshtein distance, computed with the stringdist R package after trimming three terminal residues from each end. Entries here come from immuneACCESS through TCRdb and include only in-frame sequences with V and J called. Some clones fail to appear in such tables; in the studies checked, an unresolved V gene covers under half of the shortfall, and the cause of the remainder is unknown. V, J and clone size reflect that table, while D and trimming were determined from the DNA. Recorded for this sample are approximately 36,000 clones; 70% to 85% of them occurred a single time. The ten most abundant clones make up about a fifth of the sample.

Naive and memory CD4+ T cells were separated from cryopreserved PBMCs through CD4 enrichment, which was followed by EasySep naive CD4+ T cell enrichment. Sorted naive or memory CD4+ T cells (approximately 10^5) were grown at a 1:1 ratio with T cell-depleted PBMCs and CEF peptides for roughly ten days. In general, every peptide culture condition was set up in three replicate wells. Ficoll-Paque PLUS gradient centrifugation was used to isolate PBMCs from leukapheresis product or whole blood. PBMCs were either cryopreserved at -140°C or used fresh in the expansion assay. The QIAamp Micro DNA Kit was used to extract genomic DNA from the CD4+ T cells. The germline V gene (reference sequence) gives CDR1 as DFQATT and CDR2 as SNEGSKA. The CDR3 goes from the cysteine to the phenylalanine over 15 residues. Left in the record is the CDR3 DNA by itself, 45 bases read in frame from the first base. V and J are truncated by 3 bases and 2 bases respectively, leaving an intervening sequence of 16 bases.

Here the chain combines TRBV20-1 and TRBJ2-5, with no reliable assignment of the D segment. The receptor was isolated from an adult with COVID-19. The sequencing sample was made of memory CD4+ T cells from PBMCs, cultured in vitro. The cell subset or site label for this specimen denotes: memory (non-naive) CD4+ T cells. The nucleotide sequence is TGCAGTGCTAGTGGGCGCCTAAACAATCAAGAGACCCAGTACTTC. Its translation reads: CSASGRLNNQETQYF.